The 11 T cell receptor beta chains given below trace back to one sample, sequenced in a study of blood T cells in healthy people across ages. The authors ran a second PCR of 7 to 11 cycles using a sample-barcoded 5' primer and a J-beta primer mix. TCRdb redid the calling of the 5' RACE reads with MiXCR, one entry per CDR3 protein. Among some 1,800,000 distinct CDR3 sequences, approximately 39% were seen once, and the ten largest hold 23%. Specimen: blood. The receptors here all came from a human donor in good health.

CDR3 loop: CASSYWGGSGTEAFF. CDR3 bases: TGTGCCAGCAGCTACTGGGGGGGCTCGGGTACTGAAGCTTTCTTT. The gene calls are TRBV7-3 and TRBJ1-1, with D possibly TRBD1 on 6 matching bases. Germline CDR1 and CDR2: SGHTA and FQGTGA. This CDR3 is built from 15 residues. V lost 4 bases and J 5 bases, leaving 17 bases between the germline ends.

The chain recombines TRBV5-1 with TRBJ2-3; no firm D call. From germline, CDR1 is SGHRS and CDR2 YFSETQ. V lost 2 bases to trimming and J lost 4 bases, with 11 bases between them. The CDR3 consists of 14 residues. The CDR3 loop reads CASSLQSPADTQYF. The CDR3 DNA reads as TGCGCCAGCAGCTTACAGTCCCCCGCAGATACGCAGTATTTT.

This clonotype has just a few counts. V and J are TRBV29-1 and TRBJ2-3; D call uncertain. Trimming pared 2 bases from V and 2 bases from J, leaving 14 bases between. The CDR3 length is 15 residues. Germline lookup yields CDR1 SQVTM and CDR2 ANQGSEA. CDR3 nucleotide sequence: TGCAGCGTTGAACACCCCCGAGGAGACACAGATACGCAGTATTTT. This sequence encodes CSVEHPRGDTDTQYF.

In its sample, this clonotype was seen a few times. CDR3 residues: CASSLSGGMDTQYF. The CDR3 DNA follows: TGTGCCAGCAGTTTATCAGGGGGAATGGATACGCAGTATTTT. The chain combines TRBV12-3 or TRBV12-4 with TRBJ2-3, with 7 bases aligning to TRBD1. There are 14 residues in the CDR3. J lost 6 bases, V lost 2 bases, and 5 bases had no gene match.

This clonotype has more than one count but fewer than ten. This chain joins TRBV3-1 and TRBJ2-1, with D possibly matching TRBD2 (6 bases). This CDR3 is built from 16 residues. Trimming stripped 0 bases from V and 0 bases from J, with 9 bases between. CDR1 and CDR2 (germline): LGHDT, YNNKEL (reference sequence). The DNA of the CDR3 is TGTGCCAGCAGCCAAGATGGGAGGAGCTCCTACAATGAGCAGTTCTTC. This translates into CASSQDGRSSYNEQFF.

This clonotype appeared many times. The chain recombines TRBV29-1 with TRBJ2-1; no definite D call. The CDR3 is 10 amino acids. V dropped 6 bases and J dropped 5 bases, with 5 bases sitting between them. CDR1 is SQVTM, CDR2 ANQGSEA, per germline. Here the CDR3 DNA reads TGCAGCGTGGCTAACAATGAGCAGTTCTTC. This sequence encodes CSVANNEQFF.

On this clonotype itself: A junction boundary mismatches the germline segment, possibly from a read error. V usage is TRBV6-5 and J usage is TRBJ1-2; TRBD1 aligns across 7 bases. The CDR3 is 14 residues long. From germline, CDR1 is MNHEY and CDR2 SVGAGI. The CDR3 reads CANSSPRDSLGYTF. The CDR3 DNA is TGTGCCAACAGTTCGCCCCGGGACAGCCTGGGCTACACCTTC.

This chain joins TRBV7-3 and TRBJ2-1; D gene uncertain. Trimming pared 5 bases from V and 2 bases from J, leaving 10 bases between. Germline CDR1 reads SGHTA; CDR2 reads FQGTGA. The CDR3 has 14 amino acids. The CDR3 DNA sequence: TGTGCCAGCAGCCCGCACGCAACCTACAATGAGCAGTTCTTC. Amino acids: CASSPHATYNEQFF. Complete variable domain (other parts from reference TRBV7-3 and TRBJ2-1): GAGVSQTPSNKVTEKGKYVELRCDPISGHTALYWYRQSLGQGPEFLIYFQGTGAADDSGLPNDRFFAVRPEGSVSTLKIQRTERGDSAVYLCASSPHATYNEQFFGPGTRLTVL.

This chain's CDR3 is CSAAGGGHGYTF. In DNA form, the CDR3 reads TGCAGCGCTGCCGGGGGGGGACATGGCTACACCTTC. V is TRBV29-1 and J is TRBJ1-2; tentatively, D is TRBD1 (5 bases). Per germline, CDR1 SQVTM and CDR2 ANQGSEA. CDR3 length: 12 residues. With 7 bases removed from V and 6 bases from J, the gap between germline ends came to 15 bases.

This clonotype was found once. The rearrangement uses TRBV20-1 and TRBJ1-2, with D perhaps matching TRBD1 (5 bases). The length of the CDR3 is 11 residues. Germline loops: CDR1 DFQATT, CDR2 SNEGSKA (reference sequence). V lost 4 bases, J lost 8 bases, and 11 bases lay in between. The CDR3 sequence is CSATGSEGYTF. CDR3 DNA sequence: TGCAGTGCTACAGGGTCAGAGGGCTACACCTTC.

This chain uses TRBV5-6 with TRBJ1-1; D might be TRBD1 (6 bases). There are 16 residues in the CDR3. The germline V and J ends were trimmed by 4 bases and 4 bases, with 20 bases remaining between them. Germline V CDR1 and CDR2: SGHDT, YYEEEE. CDR3 sequence reads: CASSNYREPFTTEAFF. CDR3 sequence (DNA): TGTGCCAGCAGCAATTACAGGGAACCCTTTACCACTGAAGCTTTCTTT.